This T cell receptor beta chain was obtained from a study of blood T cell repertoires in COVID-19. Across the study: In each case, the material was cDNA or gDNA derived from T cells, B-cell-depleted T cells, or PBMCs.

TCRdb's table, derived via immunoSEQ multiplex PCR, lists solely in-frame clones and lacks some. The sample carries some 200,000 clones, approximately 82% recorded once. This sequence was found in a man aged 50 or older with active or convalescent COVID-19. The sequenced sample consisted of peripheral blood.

CDR3 residues: CASSTSLAGGETQYF. The DNA of the CDR3 is TGTGCCAGCAGCACCAGCCTAGCGGGTGGGGAGACCCAGTACTTC. The chain is built from TRBV6-2 or TRBV6-3 and TRBJ2-5, with TRBD2 matching 8 bases. V shed 6 bases, J shed 5 bases, and the junction held 11 bases outside the gene matches. Germline lookup yields CDR1 MNHEY and CDR2 SVGEGT. This CDR3 is 15 amino acids long.